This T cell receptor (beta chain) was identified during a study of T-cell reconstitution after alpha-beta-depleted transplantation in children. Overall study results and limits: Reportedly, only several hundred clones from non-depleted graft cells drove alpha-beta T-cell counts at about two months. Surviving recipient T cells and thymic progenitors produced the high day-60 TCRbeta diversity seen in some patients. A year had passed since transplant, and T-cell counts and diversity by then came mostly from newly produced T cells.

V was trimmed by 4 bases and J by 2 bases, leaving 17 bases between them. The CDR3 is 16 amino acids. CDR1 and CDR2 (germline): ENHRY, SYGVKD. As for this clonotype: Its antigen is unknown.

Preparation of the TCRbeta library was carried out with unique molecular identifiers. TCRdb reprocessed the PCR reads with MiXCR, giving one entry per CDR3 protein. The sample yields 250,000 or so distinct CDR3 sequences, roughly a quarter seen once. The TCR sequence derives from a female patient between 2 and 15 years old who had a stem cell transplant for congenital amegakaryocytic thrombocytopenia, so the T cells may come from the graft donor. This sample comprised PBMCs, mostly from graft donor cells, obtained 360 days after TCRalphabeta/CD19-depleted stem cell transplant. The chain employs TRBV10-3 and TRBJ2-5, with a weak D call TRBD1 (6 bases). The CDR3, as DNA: TGTGCCATCAGTGGCGACCGACAGGACCGACAAGAGACCCAGTACTTC. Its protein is CAISGDRQDRQETQYF.